Listed here is a single T cell receptor beta chain. This sample stems from a study of blood T cell repertoires in COVID-19. This table comes from immunoSEQ multiplex PCR, and its TCRdb copy is limited to in-frame clones, with some not included. Among roughly 130,000 clones listed, 84% were seen once. CDR1 SGHNT and CDR2 YYREEE come from the germline V gene (reference sequence). V was clipped by 4 bases and J by 6 bases; unmatched bases: 3. The CDR3 has 13 residues. The chain is built from TRBV5-4 and TRBJ1-2, with 10 bases lining up with TRBD1. Input material: peripheral blood. The sequence came from a woman aged 60-70 years with acute or convalescent COVID-19. CDR3 sequence reads: CASSRTGGNGYTF. The CDR3 DNA follows: TGTGCCAGCAGCAGGACAGGGGGTAATGGCTACACCTTC.